This T cell receptor beta chain was found in a study of T cell responses to AZD1222 COVID-19 vaccine. Study observations and caveats: Reports indicate that nearly half of spike-specific TCRs are directed at unmutated variant regions. The donor cohort was predominantly white British with a female majority, and clonal diversity may have been underestimated.

To note about this clone: Its antigen is undetermined.

This CDR3 contains 16 residues. J gave up 4 bases and V 0 bases, and 6 bases lay outside the gene matches. Germline V gene data show CDR1 as SGHVS and CDR2 as FNYEAQ. Only in-frame clones appear in the TCRdb table, and some are missing; sequencing was by immunoSEQ multiplex PCR. Of around 78,000 clones in the sample, roughly 90% were seen once. The TCR originated in an adult who received the AZD1222 COVID-19 vaccine. This chain joins TRBV7-6 and TRBJ2-1, with 7 bases lining up with TRBD2. Sequencing used peripheral blood, obtained 28 days after the second AZD1222 dose. DNA for the CDR3: TGTGCCAGCAGCTTAGCCGGGACTACCAGATACAATGAGCAGTTCTTC. This sequence encodes CASSLAGTTRYNEQFF.